A selection of T cell receptor beta chains follows, all from one sample in a study of blood T cell repertoires in COVID-19. TCRdb's table, derived via immunoSEQ multiplex PCR, lists solely in-frame clones and lacks some. Among around 210,000 clones, about 88% were seen once, and the ten largest hold over 15%. The sample was peripheral blood. The source is a man in his forties or fifties with COVID-19, enrolled during active disease. Each CDR3 is given with its conserved first and last residue. The D gene is left open where the match is weak. Rows give clone size only sometimes, using once, few, many, or a class for an expanded clone.

v_call: TRBV14; j_call: TRBJ1-2; d_call: -; clone_size: -; cdr3_nt: TGTGCCAGCAGCCAAGTTGTAGGGGACTATGGCTACACCTTC; cdr3_aa: CASSQVVGDYGYTF
v_call: TRBV10-3; j_call: TRBJ2-1; d_call: -; clone_size: -; cdr3_nt: TGTGCCATCAACACAGGGTTGAACAATGAGCAGTTCTTC; cdr3_aa: CAINTGLNNEQFF
v_call: TRBV19; j_call: TRBJ1-2; d_call: -; clone_size: -; cdr3_nt: TGTGCCAGTAGTATTTCGACGGGAAACTATGGCTACACCTTC; cdr3_aa: CASSISTGNYGYTF
v_call: TRBV19; j_call: TRBJ2-1; d_call: -; clone_size: -; cdr3_nt: TGTGCCAGTAGTATCGGCAGGGTTGGTGAGCAGTTCTTC; cdr3_aa: CASSIGRVGEQFF
v_call: TRBV4-3; j_call: TRBJ1-2; d_call: -; clone_size: -; cdr3_nt: TGCGCCAGCAGCTCAGACGGGGTGTATGGCTACACCTTC; cdr3_aa: CASSSDGVYGYTF
v_call: TRBV28; j_call: TRBJ1-2; d_call: -; clone_size: -; cdr3_nt: TGTGCCAGCAGTTCGATTAACCGGGTCTTC; cdr3_aa: CASSSINRVF
v_call: TRBV27; j_call: TRBJ2-2; d_call: -; clone_size: -; cdr3_nt: TGTGCCAGCAGTTTCAGTTTTGCAGCCGGGGAGCTGTTTTTT; cdr3_aa: CASSFSFAAGELFF
v_call: TRBV4-3; j_call: TRBJ1-2; d_call: TRBD1; clone_size: -; cdr3_nt: TGCGCCAGCAGCCAAGTGGGCAGGGGGTCCGGCTACACCTTC; cdr3_aa: CASSQVGRGSGYTF
v_call: TRBV18; j_call: TRBJ2-5; d_call: -; clone_size: -; cdr3_nt: TGTGCCAGCTCACCGGACAGTGAGACCCAGTACTTC; cdr3_aa: CASSPDSETQYF
v_call: TRBV5-6; j_call: TRBJ2-7; d_call: TRBD2; clone_size: once; cdr3_nt: TGTGCCAGCAGAATGGCATTAGCGGGAGTTCTGCGTGGCGAGCAGTACTTC; cdr3_aa: CASRMALAGVLRGEQYF
v_call: TRBV19; j_call: TRBJ1-4; d_call: TRBD1; clone_size: -; cdr3_nt: TGTGCCAGTAGTCCCGGACCTTGGACAGGAGTCGAGGAAAAACTGTTTTTT; cdr3_aa: CASSPGPWTGVEEKLFF
v_call: TRBV9; j_call: TRBJ2-5; d_call: TRBD2; clone_size: once; cdr3_nt: TGTGCCAGCAGCCCCGGGGTAGCGGGTTACCAAGAGACCCAGTACTTC; cdr3_aa: CASSPGVAGYQETQYF
v_call: TRBV11-2; j_call: TRBJ1-2; d_call: -; clone_size: -; cdr3_nt: TGTGCCAGCAGCTTAGATCCTGACAACTCCTATGGCTACACCTTC; cdr3_aa: CASSLDPDNSYGYTF
v_call: TRBV11-2; j_call: TRBJ1-2; d_call: -; clone_size: -; cdr3_nt: TGTGCCAGCAGCTTAGTTGGGCTTGGCTACACCTTC; cdr3_aa: CASSLVGLGYTF
v_call: TRBV7-3; j_call: TRBJ2-7; d_call: -; clone_size: -; cdr3_nt: TGTGCCAGCAGCCCCCATGAGGCCCTCGACGAGCAGTACTTC; cdr3_aa: CASSPHEALDEQYF
v_call: TRBV2; j_call: TRBJ2-7; d_call: -; clone_size: -; cdr3_nt: TGTGCCAGCAGTGCCTTTTCCGCCTACGAGCAGTACTTC; cdr3_aa: CASSAFSAYEQYF
v_call: TRBV6-5; j_call: TRBJ2-5; d_call: TRBD2; clone_size: -; cdr3_nt: TGTGCCAGCAGTTACGGAGCGGGAGGTACTCAAGAGACCCAGTACTTC; cdr3_aa: CASSYGAGGTQETQYF
v_call: TRBV27; j_call: TRBJ1-2; d_call: TRBD1; clone_size: once; cdr3_nt: TGTGCCAGCAGTGTAGGGGGCGCAGGCTATGGCTACACCTTC; cdr3_aa: CASSVGGAGYGYTF
v_call: TRBV30; j_call: TRBJ1-5; d_call: -; clone_size: -; cdr3_nt: TGTGCCTGGAGTGTAGGCGGGGGCCGGGGTTATAATCAGCCCCAGCATTTT; cdr3_aa: CAWSVGGGRGYNQPQHF
v_call: TRBV5-6; j_call: TRBJ1-2; d_call: TRBD1; clone_size: -; cdr3_nt: TGTGCCAGCAGCGGACAGGGGCATAACTATGGCTACACCTTC; cdr3_aa: CASSGQGHNYGYTF
v_call: TRBV7-2; j_call: TRBJ2-1; d_call: TRBD2; clone_size: once; cdr3_nt: TGTGCCAGCAGCTTATCTCTAGCGGGGGGTTCTGAGCAGTTCTTC; cdr3_aa: CASSLSLAGGSEQFF
v_call: TRBV19; j_call: TRBJ1-5; d_call: -; clone_size: -; cdr3_nt: TGTGCCAGTAGTATAGAGTTGGAGTATGAGCCCCAGCATTTT; cdr3_aa: CASSIELEYEPQHF
v_call: TRBV6-1; j_call: TRBJ2-7; d_call: TRBD2; clone_size: -; cdr3_nt: TGTGCCAGCAGTGAAGCCCGGACTAGCGGGGCGAGCTCCTACGAGCAGTACTTC; cdr3_aa: CASSEARTSGASSYEQYF
v_call: TRBV19; j_call: TRBJ2-2; d_call: TRBD1; clone_size: -; cdr3_nt: TGTGCCAGTACTAACGGTCCAGGGGGATGGACCGGGGAGCTGTTTTTT; cdr3_aa: CASTNGPGGWTGELFF
v_call: TRBV3-1/TRBV3-2; j_call: TRBJ1-6; d_call: -; clone_size: few; cdr3_nt: TGTGCCAGCAGCCAACCAGGGTCGGCTTCACCCCTCCACTTT; cdr3_aa: CASSQPGSASPLHF
v_call: TRBV4-2; j_call: TRBJ2-6; d_call: TRBD1; clone_size: -; cdr3_nt: TGTGCCAGCAGCCAAGGGACAGGGCATGGCTCTGGGGCCAACGTCCTGACTTTC; cdr3_aa: CASSQGTGHGSGANVLTF
v_call: TRBV3-1/TRBV3-2; j_call: TRBJ2-3; d_call: TRBD2; clone_size: -; cdr3_nt: TGTGCCAGCAGCCAGGGCATTAGCGGGGGGGGCACAGATACGCAGTATTTT; cdr3_aa: CASSQGISGGGTDTQYF
v_call: TRBV19; j_call: TRBJ2-5; d_call: TRBD1; clone_size: -; cdr3_nt: TGTGCCAGTAGTACAACAGGGGGCGAGGAGACCCAGTACTTC; cdr3_aa: CASSTTGGEETQYF